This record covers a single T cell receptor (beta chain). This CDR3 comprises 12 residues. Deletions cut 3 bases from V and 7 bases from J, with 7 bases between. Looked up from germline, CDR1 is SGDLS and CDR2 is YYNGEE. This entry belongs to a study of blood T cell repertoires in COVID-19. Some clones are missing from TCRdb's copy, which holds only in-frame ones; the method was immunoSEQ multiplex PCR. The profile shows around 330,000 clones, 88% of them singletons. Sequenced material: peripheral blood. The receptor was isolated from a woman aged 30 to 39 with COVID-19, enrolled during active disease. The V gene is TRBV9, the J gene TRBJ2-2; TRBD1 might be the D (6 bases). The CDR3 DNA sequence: TGTGCCAGCAGCGAAGGGGGCGGGGAGCTGTTTTTT. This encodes CASSEGGGELFF.